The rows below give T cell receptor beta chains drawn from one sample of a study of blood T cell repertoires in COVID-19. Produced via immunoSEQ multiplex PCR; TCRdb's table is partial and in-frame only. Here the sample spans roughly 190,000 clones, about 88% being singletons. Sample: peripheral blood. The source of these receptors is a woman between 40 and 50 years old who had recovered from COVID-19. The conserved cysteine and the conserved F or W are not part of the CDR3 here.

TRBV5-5 ASSLAKGGDTQY
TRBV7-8 ASSLKASGLLGSTDTQY
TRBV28 ASSLISGIFRQGYGYT
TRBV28 ASSLVQGSSYT
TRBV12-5 ASGLVTYRTGGLNQPQH
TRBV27 ASSLRLAGVYEQY
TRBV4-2 ASSQEPSGSFNEQY
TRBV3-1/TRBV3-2 ASSQGGQPDTGELF
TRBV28 ASSPSGTGFTGELF
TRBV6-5 ASSYRGQQAF
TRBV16 ASSQSDSILSQPQH
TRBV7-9 ASSSTGPTEAF
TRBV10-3 AISVSRDGEQY
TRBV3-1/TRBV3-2 ASSQDGTVGPYT
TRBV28 ASSLVASGGYNEQF
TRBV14 ASSQVVNTEAF
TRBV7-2 ASSYPYHSVSLGELF
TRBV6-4 ASTPGWTADINYGYT
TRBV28 ASSFQTLGQGNGYT
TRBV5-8 ASSLTRDRTNSPLH
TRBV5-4 ASSFGFAPSGSTDTQY
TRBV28 ASSPLLAGGPYNEQF
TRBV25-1 ASSGFEGQGWNEQF
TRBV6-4 ASSEELGQGNGYT
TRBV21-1 ASSKDLGQGALQY
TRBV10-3 AISGTSGSEQY
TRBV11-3 ASSLKHSSYNEQF
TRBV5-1 ASSRDSRLDRY
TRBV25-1 ASRPTGAPNSPLH
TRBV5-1 ASRSGLAGEHETQY
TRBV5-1 ASSLGDRTYGYT
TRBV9 ASSVEATGTYEQY
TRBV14 ASSPGHLRPRSPLH
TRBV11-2 ASSLVPGREF
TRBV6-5 ASSPQISGNTIY
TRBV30 AWSVVEGSIQY
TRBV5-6 ASSTIQREWGTDTQY
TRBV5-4 ASTMRGTDTQY
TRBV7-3 ASSLTYPSSGTDTQY
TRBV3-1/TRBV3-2 ASSQGFSQGGTGELF
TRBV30 AWTLSGGFGYT
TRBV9 ASSAQGAVNGYT
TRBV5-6 ASSLGQYNEQF
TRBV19 ASSIRGGQGFITEAF
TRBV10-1 ASLGAQTYEQY
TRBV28 ASSLAQRYGDEQF
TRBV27 ASSLSGLAGISLEQY
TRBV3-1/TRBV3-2 ASSQEVGAREQY
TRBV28 ASRTGGGNGNTEAF
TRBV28 ASLIKNTEAF
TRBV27 ASSWGTGRGETQY
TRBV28 ASRTDRLSNQPQH